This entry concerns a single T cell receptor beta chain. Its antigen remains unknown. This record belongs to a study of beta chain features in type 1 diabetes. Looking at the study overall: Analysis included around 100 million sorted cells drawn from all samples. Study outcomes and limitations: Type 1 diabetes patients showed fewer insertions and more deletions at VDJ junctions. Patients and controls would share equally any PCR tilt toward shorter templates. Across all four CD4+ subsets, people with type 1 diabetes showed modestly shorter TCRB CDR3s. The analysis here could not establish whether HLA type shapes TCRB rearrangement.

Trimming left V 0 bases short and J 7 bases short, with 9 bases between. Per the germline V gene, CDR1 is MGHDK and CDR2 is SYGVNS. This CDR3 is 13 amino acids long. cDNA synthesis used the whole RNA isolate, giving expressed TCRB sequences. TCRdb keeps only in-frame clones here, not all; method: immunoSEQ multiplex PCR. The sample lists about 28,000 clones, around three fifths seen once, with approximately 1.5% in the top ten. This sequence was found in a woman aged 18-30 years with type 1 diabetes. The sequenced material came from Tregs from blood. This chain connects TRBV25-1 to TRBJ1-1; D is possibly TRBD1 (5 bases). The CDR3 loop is CASSEYGGIEAFF. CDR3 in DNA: TGTGCCAGCAGTGAATACGGGGGGATTGAAGCTTTCTTT. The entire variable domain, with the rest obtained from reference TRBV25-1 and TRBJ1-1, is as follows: EADIYQTPRYLVIGTGKKITLECSQTMGHDKMYWYQQDPGMELHLIHYSYGVNSTEKGDLSSESTVSRIRTEHFPLTLESARPSHTSQYLCASSEYGGIEAFFGQGTRLTVV.